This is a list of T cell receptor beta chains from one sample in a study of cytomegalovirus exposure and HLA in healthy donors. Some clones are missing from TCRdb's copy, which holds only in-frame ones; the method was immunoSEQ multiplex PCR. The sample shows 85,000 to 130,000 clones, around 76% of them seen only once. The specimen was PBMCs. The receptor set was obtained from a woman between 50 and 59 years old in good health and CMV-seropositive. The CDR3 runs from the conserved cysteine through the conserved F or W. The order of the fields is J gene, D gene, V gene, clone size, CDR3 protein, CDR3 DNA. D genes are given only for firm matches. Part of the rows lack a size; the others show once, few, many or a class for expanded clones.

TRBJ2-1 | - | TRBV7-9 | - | CSSSFRSEQFF | TGTTCCAGCAGCTTTAGATCTGAGCAGTTCTTC
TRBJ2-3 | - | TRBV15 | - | CATSRPGTDTQYF | TGTGCCACCAGCAGACCGGGCACAGATACGCAGTATTTT
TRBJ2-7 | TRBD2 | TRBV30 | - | CAWTSGSSYEQYF | TGTGCCTGGACTAGCGGGAGTTCCTACGAGCAGTACTTC
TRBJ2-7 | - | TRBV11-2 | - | CASSLSAGSEYEQYF | TGTGCCAGCAGCTTAAGCGCGGGGTCGGAGTACGAGCAGTACTTC
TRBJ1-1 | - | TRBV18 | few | CASSPEEGGTEAFF | TGTGCCAGCTCACCAGAGGAGGGAGGCACTGAAGCTTTCTTT
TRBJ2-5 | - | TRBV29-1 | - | CSVERESKETQYF | TGCAGCGTTGAACGGGAGTCCAAAGAGACCCAGTACTTC
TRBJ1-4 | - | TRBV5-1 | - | CASSLGGGTNEKLFF | TGCGCCAGCAGCTTGGGTGGAGGTACTAATGAAAAACTGTTTTTT
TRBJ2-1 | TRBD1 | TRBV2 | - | CASSDWGQGQSEQFF | TGTGCCAGCAGTGATTGGGGACAGGGGCAATCGGAGCAGTTCTTC
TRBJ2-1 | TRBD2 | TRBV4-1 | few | CASSQDDAGGGGEQFF | TGCGCCAGCAGCCAAGATGACGCGGGGGGCGGCGGTGAGCAGTTCTTC
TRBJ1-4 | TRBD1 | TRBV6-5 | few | CASSSGQGPPNEKLFF | TGTGCCAGCAGTTCCGGACAGGGTCCGCCTAATGAAAAACTGTTTTTT
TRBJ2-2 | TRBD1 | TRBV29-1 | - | CSVTGSFSGELFF | TGCAGCGTGACAGGGTCCTTCTCCGGGGAGCTGTTTTTT
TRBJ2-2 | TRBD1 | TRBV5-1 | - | CASSLTGGTGELFF | TGCGCCAGCAGCTTAACAGGGGGTACCGGGGAGCTGTTTTTT
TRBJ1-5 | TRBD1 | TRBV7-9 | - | CASSLGQGGTNQPQHF | TGTGCCAGCAGCTTGGGACAGGGCGGAACCAATCAGCCCCAGCATTTT
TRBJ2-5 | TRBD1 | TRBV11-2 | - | CASSDPQGDRESETQYF | TGTGCCAGCAGCGACCCCCAGGGGGACAGGGAGTCAGAGACCCAGTACTTC
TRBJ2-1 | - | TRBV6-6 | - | CASSYGGSGYNEQFF | TGTGCCAGCAGTTACGGGGGGTCCGGATACAATGAGCAGTTCTTC
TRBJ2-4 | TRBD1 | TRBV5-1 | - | CASSEDRSGIQYF | TGCGCCAGCAGCGAGGACAGGTCAGGCATTCAGTACTTC
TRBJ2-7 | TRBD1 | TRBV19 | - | CASSPRDRYEQYF | TGTGCCAGTAGTCCCCGGGACAGATACGAGCAGTACTTC
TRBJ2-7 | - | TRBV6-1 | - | CASDPRAGRYEQYF | TGTGCCAGCGATCCGAGGGCGGGTCGGTACGAGCAGTACTTC
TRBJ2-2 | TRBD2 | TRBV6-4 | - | CASSPTGTSVGELFF | TGTGCCAGCAGTCCAACAGGGACTAGTGTCGGGGAGCTGTTTTTT
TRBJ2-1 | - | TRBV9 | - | CASSVGTNYNEQFF | TGTGCCAGCAGCGTAGGGACAAATTACAATGAGCAGTTCTTC
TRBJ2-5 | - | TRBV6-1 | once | CASLGAGAETQYF | TGTGCCAGTTTGGGGGCAGGGGCGGAGACCCAGTACTTC
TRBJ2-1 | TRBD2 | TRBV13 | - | CASSLGLAGGDEQFF | TGTGCCAGCAGCTTAGGACTAGCGGGGGGGGATGAGCAGTTCTTC
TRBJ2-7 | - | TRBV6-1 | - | CASSDTGDSHYEQYF | TGTGCCAGCAGTGATACAGGGGACTCACACTACGAGCAGTACTTC
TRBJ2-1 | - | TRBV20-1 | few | CSANTGFEQFF | TGCAGTGCAAACACAGGGTTTGAGCAGTTCTTC
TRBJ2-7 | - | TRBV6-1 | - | CASSLQGGAYEQYF | TGTGCCAGCAGCCTACAGGGAGGGGCCTACGAGCAGTACTTC
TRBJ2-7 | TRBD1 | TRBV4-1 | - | CASSYIEGGPYEQYF | TGCGCCAGCAGCTACATAGAAGGGGGCCCCTACGAGCAGTACTTC
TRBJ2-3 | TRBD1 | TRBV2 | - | CASSDWDRDTQYF | TGTGCCAGCAGTGATTGGGACAGGGATACGCAGTATTTT
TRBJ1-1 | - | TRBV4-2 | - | CASSQDKGLNTEAFF | TGTGCCAGCAGCCAAGATAAGGGGTTGAACACTGAAGCTTTCTTT
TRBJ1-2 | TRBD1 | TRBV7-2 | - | CASSLKLTGGNYGYTF | TGTGCCAGCAGCTTAAAGCTGACAGGGGGTAACTATGGCTACACCTTC
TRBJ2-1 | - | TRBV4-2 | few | CASSQEWSSGPYNEQFF | TGTGCCAGCAGCCAAGAGTGGTCCAGCGGGCCTTACAATGAGCAGTTCTTC
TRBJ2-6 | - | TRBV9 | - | CASSEGLTSSGANVLTF | TGTGCCAGCAGCGAGGGACTTACGAGCTCTGGGGCCAACGTCCTGACTTTC
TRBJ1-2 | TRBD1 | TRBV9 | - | CASSVAGGDGYTF | TGTGCCAGCAGCGTGGCAGGGGGCGATGGCTACACCTTC
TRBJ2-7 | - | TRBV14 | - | CASSQGWAEQYF | TGTGCCAGCAGCCAAGGCTGGGCGGAGCAGTACTTC
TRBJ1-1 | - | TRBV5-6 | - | CASSLEQGYLMNTEAFF | TGTGCCAGCAGCTTGGAGCAGGGCTACCTGATGAACACTGAAGCTTTCTTT
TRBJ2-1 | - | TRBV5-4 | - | CASSLRGLSNEQFF | TGTGCCAGCAGCTTGCGAGGACTCTCCAATGAGCAGTTCTTC
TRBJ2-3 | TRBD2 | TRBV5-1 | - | CASSSGLAGFDTQYF | TGCGCCAGCAGCTCGGGACTAGCGGGATTCGATACGCAGTATTTT
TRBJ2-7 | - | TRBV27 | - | CASSLSQAYEQYF | TGTGCCAGCAGTTTAAGTCAGGCCTACGAGCAGTACTTC
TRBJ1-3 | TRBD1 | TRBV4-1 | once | CASSQSLRQGTGNTIYF | TGCGCCAGCAGCCAAAGCCTACGACAGGGCACTGGAAACACCATATATTTT
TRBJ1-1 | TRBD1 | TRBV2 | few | CASSRGENTEAFF | TGTGCCAGCAGCAGGGGGGAGAACACTGAAGCTTTCTTT
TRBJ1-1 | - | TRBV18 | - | CASSPEIGGTEAFF | TGTGCCAGCTCACCTGAGATAGGAGGCACTGAAGCTTTCTTT
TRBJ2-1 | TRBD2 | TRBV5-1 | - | CASSPRTSGHNEQFF | TGCGCCAGCAGCCCCCGAACTAGCGGCCACAATGAGCAGTTCTTC
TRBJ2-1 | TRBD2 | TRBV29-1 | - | CSVGGTSGGKEQFF | TGCAGCGTTGGGGGGACTAGCGGGGGGAAGGAGCAGTTCTTC
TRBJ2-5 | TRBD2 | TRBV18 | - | CASSPVLLAGGQETQYF | TGTGCCAGCTCACCCGTACTACTAGCGGGAGGCCAAGAGACCCAGTACTTC
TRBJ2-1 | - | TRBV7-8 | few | CASRDDQRGSYNEQFF | TGTGCCAGCAGAGATGACCAAAGGGGGTCCTACAATGAGCAGTTCTTC
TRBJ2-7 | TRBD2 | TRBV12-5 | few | CASGLFSGGLYEQYF | TGTGCTAGTGGTTTGTTTAGCGGGGGACTATACGAGCAGTACTTC
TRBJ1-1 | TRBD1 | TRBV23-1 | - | CASSHPGTGEAAFF | TGCGCCAGCAGTCACCCCGGGACAGGGGAGGCAGCTTTCTTT
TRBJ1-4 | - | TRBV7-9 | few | CASSLRGTNEKLFF | TGTGCCAGCAGTCTCAGAGGAACTAATGAAAAACTGTTTTTT
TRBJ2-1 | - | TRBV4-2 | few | CASSQSRGDEQFF | TGTGCCAGCAGCCAGTCGAGAGGAGATGAGCAGTTCTTC
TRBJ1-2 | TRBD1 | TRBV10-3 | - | CAISSGQVMDGYTF | TGTGCCATCAGTTCCGGACAGGTTATGGATGGCTACACCTTC
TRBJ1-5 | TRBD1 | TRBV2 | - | CASSALDRGNQPQHF | TGTGCCAGCAGCGCTCTCGACAGGGGGAATCAGCCCCAGCATTTT
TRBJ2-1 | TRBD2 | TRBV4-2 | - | CASSPGTSGALYNEQFF | TGTGCCAGCAGCCCAGGGACTAGCGGGGCCCTATACAATGAGCAGTTCTTC
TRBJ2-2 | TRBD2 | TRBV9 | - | CASSVGSSGRTGELFF | TGTGCCAGCAGCGTAGGTAGCAGCGGGAGGACCGGGGAGCTGTTTTTT
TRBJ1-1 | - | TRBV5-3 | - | CARSLGQSNTEAFF | TGTGCCAGAAGCTTGGGACAGTCGAACACTGAAGCTTTCTTT
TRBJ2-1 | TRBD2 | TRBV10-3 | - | CAISGLAGKSNEQFF | TGTGCCATCAGTGGGCTAGCGGGGAAGTCCAATGAGCAGTTCTTC
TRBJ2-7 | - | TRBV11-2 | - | CASSFVTVAYEQYF | TGTGCCAGCAGCTTCGTAACAGTAGCCTACGAGCAGTACTTC
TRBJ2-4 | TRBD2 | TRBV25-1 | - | CASSDLAGGNKNIQYF | TGTGCCAGCAGTGACCTAGCGGGAGGGAACAAAAACATTCAGTACTTC
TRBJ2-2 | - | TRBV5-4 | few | CASSLASAGTELFF | TGTGCCAGCAGCTTGGCCAGCGCGGGGACGGAGCTGTTTTTT
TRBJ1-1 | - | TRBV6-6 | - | CASSQGTQHLMCAFF | TGTGCCAGCAGCCAGGGGACCCAACACCTGATGTGCGCTTTCTTT
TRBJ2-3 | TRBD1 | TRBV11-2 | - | CASSLAGRGRTDTQYF | TGTGCCAGCAGCTTAGCCGGCAGGGGGCGCACAGATACGCAGTATTTT